This T cell receptor beta chain derives from a study of blood T cell repertoires in COVID-19. Whole-study context: The study drew acute and convalescent COVID-19 samples from the United States, Italy and Spain. The analysed material was cDNA or gDNA that came from T cells, B-cell-depleted T cells, or PBMCs.

In the original analysis: Estimation of nucleated cell counts was performed using reference gene primer amplification. Generated by immunoSEQ multiplex PCR, the TCRdb table keeps only in-frame clones and is missing some. That table gives V, J and clone size, and the DNA gave D and trimming. The sample holds roughly 56,000 clones, about 88% seen once. Germline V gene sequence: CDR1 LGHDT, CDR2 YNNKEL (reference sequence). The CDR3 consists of 14 residues. The V gene lost 6 bases and the J gene lost 7 bases, with 18 bases spanning the gap. Enrolment of Seattle patients took place during active infection, and they were followed longitudinally.

The sample was peripheral blood. The genes are TRBV3-1 (or the pseudogene TRBV3-2) and TRBJ1-2, with D perhaps TRBD1 (5 bases). The origin of this receptor is a woman aged 55-70 years with COVID-19, enrolled during active disease. The CDR3, as DNA: TGTGCCAGCAGGCCTAGGAAAGGGGAGGGTGGCTACACCTTC. It encodes CASRPRKGEGGYTF.